The subject of this entry is one TCR beta chain. What it recognizes is unknown. The data are from a study of cytomegalovirus exposure and HLA in healthy donors. Overall study findings and caveats: TRBV6-2, TRBV6-3 and some other V segments were unresolvable in 87-base-pair reads.

The CDR3 consists of 17 residues. J gave up 3 bases and V 5 bases, and 11 bases lay outside the gene matches. Per germline, CDR1 SGHVS and CDR2 FNYEAQ. 60 Vbeta and 13 Jbeta primers were used in PCR. In the original processing: Around 10 million of the roughly 80 million unique TCR beta chains counted in a later analysis were shared. Clones were read by immunoSEQ multiplex PCR, and TCRdb kept only the in-frame ones, dropping some. The DNA gave D and trimming, while V, J and clone size come from that table. The sample carries 130,000 or so clones, more than 75% recorded once. The sequenced material came from PBMCs. The chain couples TRBV7-6 to TRBJ2-4; 9 bases agree with TRBD1. The TCR sequence derives from a female donor in good health and CMV-seronegative. The chain's CDR3 is CASSPRTGEWDKNIQYF. The DNA for the CDR3 is TGTGCCAGCAGCCCCCGGACAGGGGAGTGGGACAAAAACATTCAGTACTTC. The whole variable domain, filled in from reference TRBV7-6 and TRBJ2-4, reads GAGVSQSPRYKVTKRGQDVALRCDPISGHVSLYWYRQALGQGPEFLTYFNYEAQQDKSGLPNDRFSAERPEGSISTLTIQRTEQRDSAMYRCASSPRTGEWDKNIQYFGAGTRLSVL.